The 23 T cell receptor beta chains reported below all come from one sample, sequenced in a study of neurological immune-mediated disorders. TCRdb called the 5' RACE reads again in MiXCR, with one record for every CDR3 protein. The sample yields roughly 100,000 distinct CDR3 sequences, roughly 4% seen once. The sample was PBMCs. These receptor sequences come from a woman aged 18-35 years with multiple sclerosis.

This clonotype came up a few times. J is TRBJ1-1 and V is TRBV21-1. TRBV21-1 is tagged as a pseudogene. There are 13 residues in the CDR3. The CDR3 sequence: CASSGPMNTEAFF. DNA for the CDR3: TGTGCCAGCAGCGGGCCTATGAACACTGAAGCTTTCTTT.

This clonotype was seen at least ten times. The J gene is TRBJ2-7, the V gene TRBV10-3, with D maybe TRBD2 (5 bases). The ends were cut back, 6 bases at V and 6 bases at J, with 12 bases in the middle. Germline CDR1 reads ENHRY; CDR2 reads SYGVKD. The CDR3 loop spans 12 amino acids. The CDR3 DNA sequence: TGTGCCATCAGGGGAGACATATCCGAGCAGTACTTC. The encoded protein is CAIRGDISEQYF.

This clonotype appeared many times. The V and J genes are TRBV5-1 and TRBJ2-7; a weak D match, TRBD1 (5 bases). The V end was cut by 1 base, the J end by 5 bases, with 13 bases between. CDR1 is SGHRS and CDR2 is YFSETQ in the germline V gene. The CDR3 consists of 14 residues. The CDR3 here is CASSLYDRGHEQYF. DNA of the CDR3: TGCGCCAGCAGCTTGTATGACAGAGGCCACGAGCAGTACTTC.

This clonotype was seen at least ten times. V gene TRBV12-3 or TRBV12-4 combines with J gene TRBJ2-7; D uncertain. V lost 8 bases and J lost 1, with 9 bases in between. The CDR3 length is 12 residues. For the CDR3, the DNA is TGTGCCAGCCTTGGGCTTTCCTACGAGCAGTACTTC. It translates to CASLGLSYEQYF.

This clonotype was found many times. The rearrangement joins TRBV20-1 to TRBJ1-1; D possibly corresponds to TRBD1 (5 bases). The germline CDR1 and CDR2 sequences are DFQATT and SNEGSKA (reference sequence). The CDR3 is made up of 14 amino acids. The V end was cut by 6 bases, the J end by 3 bases, with 17 bases between. CDR3 in amino acids: CSAARRGRDTEAFF. As DNA, the CDR3 is TGCAGTGCCGCCAGGCGGGGGAGGGACACTGAAGCTTTCTTT.

This clonotype was detected many times. The J gene is TRBJ2-5, the V gene TRBV3-1; D not certain. Germline V CDR1 and CDR2: LGHDT, YNNKEL (reference sequence). V was cut by 3 bases and J by 2 bases, with 10 bases left in between. CDR3 length: 14 amino acids. CDR3 protein: CASSHHGPQETQYF. DNA of the CDR3: TGTGCCAGCAGCCACCACGGACCTCAAGAGACCCAGTACTTC.

This clonotype appeared many times. The rearrangement links TRBV5-1 to TRBJ2-5; tentative D call: TRBD2 (6 bases). CDR1 SGHRS and CDR2 YFSETQ come from the germline V gene. V gave up 0 bases and J gave up 4 bases, with 16 bases separating them. CDR3 size: 16 residues. Here the CDR3 reads CASSLVGLANGETQYF. CDR3 sequence (DNA): TGCGCCAGCAGCTTGGTAGGGCTAGCGAATGGAGAGACCCAGTACTTC. The full variable domain, rest sourced from reference TRBV5-1 and TRBJ2-5, is KAGVTQTPRYLIKTRGQQVTLSCSPISGHRSVSWYQQTPGQGLQFLFEYFSETQRNKGNFPGRFSGRQFSNSRSEMNVSTLELGDSALYLCASSLVGLANGETQYFGPGTRLLVL.

The table lists this clonotype with many counts. The chain couples TRBV7-2 to TRBJ2-7; D remains ambiguous. In germline, CDR1 is SGHTA, CDR2 FQGNSA. The CDR3 consists of 12 residues. Trimming stripped 5 bases from V and 2 bases from J, with 7 bases between. The CDR3 reads CASSPAPYEQYF. DNA for the CDR3: TGTGCCAGCAGCCCTGCACCCTACGAGCAGTACTTC.

This clonotype was seen ten or more times. This chain joins TRBV4-1 and TRBJ1-4, with D unclear. CDR3 length: 14 residues. The V gene lost 7 bases and the J gene lost 2 bases, with 11 bases spanning the gap. Germline CDR1 and CDR2: MGHRA and YSYEKL. The CDR3 nucleotides are TGCGCCAGCACCCTCGCACAGACTAATGAAAAACTGTTTTTT. Protein product: CASTLAQTNEKLFF.

This clonotype was seen a few times. The gene calls are TRBV7-6 and TRBJ2-7; D possibly corresponds to TRBD1 (6 bases). Trimming took 4 bases from V and 0 from J, leaving 16 bases between them. Per the germline V gene, CDR1 is SGHVS and CDR2 is FNYEAQ. This CDR3 has 16 amino acids. The CDR3 protein is CASSSGAGVSSYEQYF. The CDR3 bases are TGTGCCAGCAGCTCAGGGGCGGGTGTGAGCTCCTACGAGCAGTACTTC.

This clonotype has a count of ten or more. The chain employs TRBV5-1 and TRBJ2-5; the D gene is possibly TRBD1 (5 bases). CDR1 is SGHRS, CDR2 YFSETQ, per germline. Trimming pared 0 bases from V and 4 bases from J, leaving 10 bases between. This CDR3 is 14 amino acids long. The CDR3 loop is CASSLGQTRETQYF. The CDR3 bases are TGCGCCAGCAGCTTGGGACAGACCCGAGAGACCCAGTACTTC.

This clonotype was seen at least ten times. V usage is TRBV12-3 or TRBV12-4 and J usage is TRBJ1-2; D unclear. The CDR3 runs to 13 residues. V gave up 2 bases and J gave up 5 bases, with 9 bases separating them. The CDR3 DNA sequence: TGTGCCAGCAGTTTATCCGGACTATATGGCTACACCTTC. Protein: CASSLSGLYGYTF.

In this sample, this clonotype turned up many times. The chain uses TRBV12-3 or TRBV12-4 and TRBJ2-5, with 7 positions matching TRBD1. The CDR3 loop spans 15 amino acids. V gave up 5 bases and J gave up 4 bases; unmatched junction bases: 10. The CDR3: CASSTNTGVRETQYF. The CDR3 DNA sequence: TGTGCCAGCAGTACGAATACAGGGGTGCGAGAGACCCAGTACTTC.

The chain joins TRBV20-1 to TRBJ2-5; 8 nucleotides align to TRBD2. The CDR3 is made up of 13 amino acids. With 7 bases clipped from V and 4 bases from J, the junction kept 8 bases outside the gene matches. Per germline, CDR1 DFQATT and CDR2 SNEGSKA (reference sequence). In DNA form, the CDR3 reads TGCAGTGATCGAACAGCGGGAGCAGAGACCCAGTACTTC. Its protein product is CSDRTAGAETQYF.

This clonotype has a count of ten or more. V usage is TRBV10-3 and J usage is TRBJ2-5; D possibly matches TRBD1 or TRBD2 (6 bases each). Trimming shortened V by 4 bases and J by 5 bases, and 17 bases separated the two germline ends. From germline, CDR1 is ENHRY and CDR2 SYGVKD. This CDR3 comprises 15 residues. CDR3 protein: CAISGGALVRETQYF. DNA for the CDR3: TGTGCCATCAGTGGGGGGGCACTAGTAAGGGAGACCCAGTACTTC.

In its sample, this clonotype was seen many times. V and J are TRBV5-1 and TRBJ2-3; D is undetermined. CDR1 is SGHRS, CDR2 YFSETQ, per germline. There are 14 residues in the CDR3. The V end lost 1 base, the J end lost 4 bases, and 10 bases lay between the germline ends. The CDR3 bases are TGCGCCAGCAGCTTGTCCAGCGATCCAGATACGCAGTATTTT. Encoded protein: CASSLSSDPDTQYF.

This clonotype was counted ten times or more. The chain has TRBV20-1 and TRBJ1-2, with a possible D match to TRBD1 (6 bases). Between the trimmed V and J ends, which lost 3 bases and 5 bases, there was a span of 22 bases. Germline CDR1 and CDR2: DFQATT and SNEGSKA (reference sequence). CDR3 size: 16 residues. The CDR3 loop is CSARDSTSPGRYGYTF. The CDR3 bases are TGCAGTGCTAGGGACAGCACTTCCCCCGGGAGGTATGGCTACACCTTC.

This clonotype has a count of ten or more. The chain joins TRBV5-1 to TRBJ2-1; 9 bases map to TRBD2. This CDR3 region has 15 residues. After removal of 0 bases from V and 3 bases from J, the junction contained 1 base not matched to a gene. CDR1 is SGHRS, CDR2 YFSETQ, per germline. The CDR3 loop is CASSLGAGGYNEQFF. The CDR3 region has the DNA TGCGCCAGCAGCTTGGGAGCGGGAGGCTACAATGAGCAGTTCTTC.

At least ten counts were recorded for this clonotype. The V call is TRBV29-1, the J call TRBJ2-6, with D hard to call. Trimming cost V 6 bases and J 0 bases, with 12 bases left between them. The CDR3 sequence is 15 residues long. Germline CDR1 and CDR2: SQVTM and ANQGSEA. The CDR3: CSVGITASGANVLTF. The CDR3 DNA is TGCAGCGTGGGGATTACTGCCTCTGGGGCCAACGTCCTGACTTTC.

This clonotype came up many times. V and J are TRBV3-1 and TRBJ1-3; D gene unclear. This CDR3 region has 14 residues. The V and J ends lost 6 bases and 0 bases respectively, with 9 bases between them. Germline V lookup: CDR1 LGHDT, CDR2 YNNKEL (reference sequence). The DNA of the CDR3 is TGTGCCAGCAGGCACAAGAGCTCTGGAAACACCATATATTTT. Translated, it gives CASRHKSSGNTIYF. Using reference TRBV3-1 and TRBJ1-3 for the parts outside the CDR3, the full variable domain is DTAVSQTPKYLVTQMGNDKSIKCEQNLGHDTMYWYKQDSKKFLKIMFSYNNKELIINETVPNRFSPKSPDKAHLNLHINSLELGDSAVYFCASRHKSSGNTIYFGEGSWLTVV.

This clonotype was detected many times. The chain recombines TRBV9 with TRBJ2-7; 10 nucleotides line up with TRBD1. Germline V gene sequence: CDR1 SGDLS, CDR2 YYNGEE. This CDR3 region has 18 residues. J lost 3 bases, V lost 0 bases, and 12 bases had no gene match. CDR3 nucleotides: TGTGCCAGCAGCGTAGATTCGGGACAGGGGTTTGGTATCTACGAGCAGTACTTC. It translates to CASSVDSGQGFGIYEQYF. Full variable domain (outside the CDR3, taken from reference TRBV9 and TRBJ2-7): DSGVTQTPKHLITATGQRVTLRCSPRSGDLSVYWYQQSLDQGLQFLIQYYNGEERAKGNILERFSAQQFPDLHSELNLSSLELGDSALYFCASSVDSGQGFGIYEQYFGPGTRLTVT.

This clonotype was seen ten or more times. The V and J genes are TRBV6-5 and TRBJ2-2; D call uncertain. The CDR3 is made up of 15 amino acids. Germline CDR1 is MNHEY and CDR2 is SVGAGI. Trimming removed 7 bases at V and 1 base at J, with 13 bases between. The CDR3 DNA is TGTGCCAGCACCCCCCTGGGCAAGAACACCGGGGAGCTGTTTTTT. It translates to CASTPLGKNTGELFF.

This clonotype showed up many times. The chain joins TRBV7-9 to TRBJ1-5; no firm D call. Per the germline V gene, CDR1 is SEHNR and CDR2 is FQNEAQ (reference sequence). There are 13 residues in the CDR3. Trimming removed 4 bases from V and 3 bases from J, with 7 bases in between. The CDR3 DNA reads as TGTGCCAGCAGCTCCGGGGTCAATCAGCCCCAGCATTTT. As protein: CASSSGVNQPQHF. Full variable domain (outside the CDR3, taken from reference TRBV7-9 and TRBJ1-5): DTGVSQNPRHKITKRGQNVTFRCDPISEHNRLYWYRQTLGQGPEFLTYFQNEAQLEKSRLLSDRFSAERPKGSFSTLEIQRTEQGDSAMYLCASSSGVNQPQHFGDGTRLSIL.